A selection of T cell receptor beta chains follows, all from one sample in a study of CD8 T cells in acute hepatitis C reinfection. Data came from immunoSEQ multiplex PCR; TCRdb stores just in-frame clones and leaves some out. The table lists around 34,000 clones, about 86% of them singletons. Material for sequencing was naive CD8+ T cells from PBMCs. Receptors were obtained from a young man with chronic hepatitis C. Each CDR3 is given with its conserved first and last residue. The D gene is left open where the match is weak. The size field is filled for only some rows; it gives once, few, many or a size class.

D	size	V	J	CDR3	DNA
.	.	TRBV11-2	TRBJ1-5	CASSLGSGKYSNQPQHF	TGTGCCAGCAGCTTAGGGTCCGGGAAATATAGCAATCAGCCCCAGCATTTT
.	.	TRBV21-1	TRBJ1-2	CASSKMGPRDSRGYTF	TGTGCCAGCAGCAAAATGGGCCCCCGGGACTCAAGGGGCTACACCTTC
.	.	TRBV9	TRBJ1-1	CASSVGYSEAFF	TGTGCCAGCAGCGTAGGGTATAGTGAAGCTTTCTTT
.	.	TRBV19	TRBJ1-1	CASSIGNEAFF	TGTGCCAGTAGTATAGGAAATGAAGCTTTCTTT
.	.	TRBV7-3	TRBJ2-1	CASSMTLTLAYNEQFF	TGTGCCAGCAGCATGACCCTGACACTGGCCTACAATGAGCAGTTCTTC
TRBD1	.	TRBV29-1	TRBJ2-2	CSIQQGSSTGELFF	TGCAGCATTCAACAGGGGAGCTCCACCGGGGAGCTGTTTTTT
TRBD2	.	TRBV6-1	TRBJ2-7	CASSEEAGLSYEQYF	TGTGCCAGCAGTGAAGAAGCGGGGCTCTCCTACGAGCAGTACTTC
TRBD1	.	TRBV30	TRBJ1-2	CAWNTGGENYGYTF	TGTGCCTGGAATACAGGGGGCGAAAACTATGGCTACACCTTC
.	.	TRBV7-9	TRBJ1-1	CASSLSGNTEAFF	TGTGCCAGCAGCTTATCCGGGAACACTGAAGCTTTCTTT
TRBD1	.	TRBV2	TRBJ1-2	CASQTGGGYGYTF	TGTGCCAGCCAGACAGGGGGTGGCTATGGCTACACCTTC
.	.	TRBV7-8	TRBJ2-7	CASSLRVSYEQYF	TGTGCCAGCAGCTTAAGGGTTTCCTACGAGCAGTACTTC
TRBD1	.	TRBV11-2	TRBJ2-1	CASSSGTGVDEQFF	TGTGCCAGCAGCTCAGGGACAGGGGTCGATGAGCAGTTCTTC
.	few	TRBV6-5	TRBJ1-3	CASSRTIGGNTIYF	TGTGCCAGCAGTCGGACCATCGGGGGAAACACCATATATTTT
.	once	TRBV13	TRBJ2-1	CASSTTAPHPRRYNEQFF	TGTGCCAGCAGCACGACAGCCCCGCACCCCAGGCGTTACAATGAGCAGTTCTTC
.	once	TRBV15	TRBJ1-5	CATGWSNQPQHF	TGTGCCACCGGATGGAGCAATCAGCCCCAGCATTTT
.	.	TRBV10-3	TRBJ2-5	CAISESSSEETQYF	TGTGCCATCAGTGAGTCATCCAGTGAAGAGACCCAGTACTTC
.	.	TRBV6-6	TRBJ1-3	CASRSGPAGNTIYF	TGTGCCAGCAGGTCAGGGCCAGCTGGAAACACCATATATTTT
TRBD1	.	TRBV2	TRBJ1-1	CASRSAPGQRNTEAFF	TGTGCCAGCAGATCAGCCCCGGGACAGAGGAACACTGAAGCTTTCTTT
TRBD2	.	TRBV5-8	TRBJ2-7	CASSLEGLASYEQYF	TGTGCCAGCAGCCTTGAGGGACTAGCTTCCTACGAGCAGTACTTC
TRBD1	.	TRBV18	TRBJ1-1	CASSPEDRVYTEAFF	TGTGCCAGCTCACCGGAGGACAGGGTGTACACTGAAGCTTTCTTT
.	.	TRBV6-5	TRBJ1-2	CASSYSETYGYTF	TGTGCCAGCAGTTACTCAGAGACCTATGGCTACACCTTC
TRBD2	.	TRBV19	TRBJ2-1	CASSNPSTLAGVNEQFF	TGTGCCAGTAGTAATCCTTCCACGCTAGCGGGAGTTAATGAGCAGTTCTTC
.	once	TRBV27	TRBJ2-7	CASSFRGEQYF	TGTGCCAGCAGTTTTCGGGGCGAGCAGTACTTC
.	few	TRBV19	TRBJ2-7	CASSRGIALYEQYF	TGTGCCAGTAGTAGAGGCATCGCTCTCTACGAGCAGTACTTC
.	.	TRBV7-9	TRBJ2-1	CASSYGSGNEQFF	TGTGCCAGCAGCTACGGGTCTGGCAATGAGCAGTTCTTC
.	.	TRBV5-1	TRBJ2-7	CASSSGPEQYF	TGCGCCAGCAGCTCCGGACCTGAGCAGTACTTC
.	.	TRBV27	TRBJ2-3	CASRHGTDTQYF	TGTGCCAGCAGACACGGCACAGATACGCAGTATTTT
.	.	TRBV5-1	TRBJ2-7	CASSWTREEQYF	TGCGCCAGCAGCTGGACAAGAGAAGAGCAGTACTTC
.	.	TRBV10-2	TRBJ1-6	CASSEGTLRDPLHF	TGCGCCAGCAGTGAGGGGACCCTGAGAGATCCCCTCCACTTT
.	.	TRBV6-6	TRBJ2-7	CASRTSGYEQYF	TGTGCCAGCAGAACCTCAGGCTACGAGCAGTACTTC
.	.	TRBV7-3	TRBJ2-3	CASSLGIGVADTQYF	TGTGCCAGCAGCTTAGGTATAGGGGTTGCAGATACGCAGTATTTT
.	.	TRBV4-3	TRBJ1-4	CASSHHDGVPDEKLFF	TGCGCCAGCAGCCACCACGATGGGGTACCGGATGAAAAACTGTTTTTT
TRBD1	.	TRBV10-3	TRBJ1-5	CAISGLQGADQPQHF	TGTGCCATCAGCGGACTACAGGGGGCGGATCAGCCCCAGCATTTT
.	.	TRBV27	TRBJ1-4	CASSPRQDNGEKLFF	TGTGCCAGCAGTCCAAGACAGGATAACGGTGAAAAACTGTTTTTT
.	.	TRBV9	TRBJ1-2	CASSVSGANYGYTF	TGTGCCAGCAGCGTTAGCGGGGCTAACTATGGCTACACCTTC
.	.	TRBV4-1	TRBJ2-2	CASSQLPGVAAGELFF	TGCGCCAGCAGCCAATTACCAGGGGTTGCAGCCGGGGAGCTGTTTTTT
TRBD1	.	TRBV19	TRBJ1-3	CATRDRGNTIYF	TGTGCCACCCGGGACAGGGGAAACACCATATATTTT
.	.	TRBV27	TRBJ2-5	CASSLGGEGTQYF	TGTGCCAGCAGTTTAGGCGGAGAGGGGACCCAGTACTTC
.	.	TRBV11-2	TRBJ1-1	CASTHWGLLNTEAFF	TGTGCCAGCACCCATTGGGGGCTGCTGAACACTGAAGCTTTCTTT
.	.	TRBV6-5	TRBJ2-1	CASSYLVSGSYNEQFF	TGTGCCAGCAGTTACTTGGTGTCTGGCTCCTACAATGAGCAGTTCTTC
TRBD2	.	TRBV27	TRBJ2-2	CASSLPLAGNTGELFF	TGTGCCAGCAGTTTACCTCTAGCGGGGAACACCGGGGAGCTGTTTTTT
.	.	TRBV5-4	TRBJ1-2	CASTSPGVGSGYTF	TGTGCCAGCACCAGTCCCGGAGTAGGGTCTGGCTACACCTTC
TRBD2	.	TRBV9	TRBJ2-1	CASSARPLAGADEQFF	TGTGCCAGCAGCGCGAGGCCCCTAGCGGGAGCGGATGAGCAGTTCTTC
TRBD2	.	TRBV7-3	TRBJ2-1	CASSLRVAGGLREQFF	TGTGCCAGCAGCTTAAGGGTAGCGGGGGGCCTCAGAGAGCAGTTCTTC
TRBD2	.	TRBV6-5	TRBJ2-1	CASTSGDSSYNEQFF	TGTGCCAGCACTAGCGGGGATAGCTCCTACAATGAGCAGTTCTTC
TRBD1	.	TRBV7-9	TRBJ1-1	CASSFPGGTEAFF	TGTGCCAGCAGCTTTCCAGGGGGAACTGAAGCTTTCTTT
.	.	TRBV10-2	TRBJ2-7	CASSERGVGSYEQYF	TGCGCCAGCAGTGAGAGAGGGGTCGGATCCTACGAGCAGTACTTC
.	.	TRBV9	TRBJ2-3	CASSVFGNTDTQYF	TGTGCCAGCAGCGTATTCGGGAACACAGATACGCAGTATTTT
.	.	TRBV19	TRBJ2-7	CASSMGLAGYEQYF	TGTGCCAGTAGTATGGGATTAGCCGGCTACGAGCAGTACTTC
TRBD2	.	TRBV5-1	TRBJ2-3	CASSSSGSDTDTQYF	TGCGCCAGCAGCTCTAGCGGGAGTGACACAGATACGCAGTATTTT
TRBD2	.	TRBV5-6	TRBJ2-7	CASNFGGSPDDF	TGTGCCAGCAACTTCGGGGGGAGCCCTGATGACTTC
.	.	TRBV27	TRBJ2-2	CASSSRTVNTGELFF	TGTGCCAGCAGTTCTCGGACAGTGAACACCGGGGAGCTGTTTTTT
.	.	TRBV5-6	TRBJ2-7	CASSLARSYEQYF	TGTGCCAGCAGCTTGGCCCGATCCTACGAGCAGTACTTC
.	.	TRBV7-9	TRBJ2-4	CASSSNDLNIQYF	TGTGCCAGCAGCTCAAATGACCTAAACATTCAGTACTTC
.	.	TRBV11-2	TRBJ2-1	CASSPAGVTPYNEQFF	TGTGCCAGCAGCCCGGCGGGCGTGACTCCCTACAATGAGCAGTTCTTC